This T cell receptor (beta chain) was documented in a study of T cells after yellow fever vaccination. The V end lost 0 bases, the J end lost 2 bases, and 9 bases lay between the germline ends. This CDR3 spans 14 amino acids. Germline values: CDR1 SGDLS, CDR2 YYNGEE. The study, taken as a whole, reports: Although the secondary response was weaker, it peaked faster, at day 5 versus 15. Reappearance after the booster was observed for most primary-vaccination clones (roughly 95% CD4, over 70% CD8).

By 5'RACE template switching, TCR cDNA was produced, with a universal primer site and UMIs added in the process. TCRdb reprocessed the 5' RACE reads with MiXCR, giving one entry per CDR3 protein. This sample yields fewer than 650,000 distinct CDR3 sequences, of which 21% are seen a single time; about 16% belongs to the top ten. A note on this clonotype: Its specificity is not known.

This specimen was PBMCs, taken less than 25 days after the first yellow fever vaccination. This sequence originates from a man younger than 35 who received the YFV17D yellow fever vaccine. The V call is TRBV9, the J call TRBJ2-7, with D perhaps TRBD1 or TRBD2 (5 bases each). For the CDR3, the DNA is TGTGCCAGCAGCGTAGCGGGGCGACCCTACGAGCAGTACTTC. As protein: CASSVAGRPYEQYF.